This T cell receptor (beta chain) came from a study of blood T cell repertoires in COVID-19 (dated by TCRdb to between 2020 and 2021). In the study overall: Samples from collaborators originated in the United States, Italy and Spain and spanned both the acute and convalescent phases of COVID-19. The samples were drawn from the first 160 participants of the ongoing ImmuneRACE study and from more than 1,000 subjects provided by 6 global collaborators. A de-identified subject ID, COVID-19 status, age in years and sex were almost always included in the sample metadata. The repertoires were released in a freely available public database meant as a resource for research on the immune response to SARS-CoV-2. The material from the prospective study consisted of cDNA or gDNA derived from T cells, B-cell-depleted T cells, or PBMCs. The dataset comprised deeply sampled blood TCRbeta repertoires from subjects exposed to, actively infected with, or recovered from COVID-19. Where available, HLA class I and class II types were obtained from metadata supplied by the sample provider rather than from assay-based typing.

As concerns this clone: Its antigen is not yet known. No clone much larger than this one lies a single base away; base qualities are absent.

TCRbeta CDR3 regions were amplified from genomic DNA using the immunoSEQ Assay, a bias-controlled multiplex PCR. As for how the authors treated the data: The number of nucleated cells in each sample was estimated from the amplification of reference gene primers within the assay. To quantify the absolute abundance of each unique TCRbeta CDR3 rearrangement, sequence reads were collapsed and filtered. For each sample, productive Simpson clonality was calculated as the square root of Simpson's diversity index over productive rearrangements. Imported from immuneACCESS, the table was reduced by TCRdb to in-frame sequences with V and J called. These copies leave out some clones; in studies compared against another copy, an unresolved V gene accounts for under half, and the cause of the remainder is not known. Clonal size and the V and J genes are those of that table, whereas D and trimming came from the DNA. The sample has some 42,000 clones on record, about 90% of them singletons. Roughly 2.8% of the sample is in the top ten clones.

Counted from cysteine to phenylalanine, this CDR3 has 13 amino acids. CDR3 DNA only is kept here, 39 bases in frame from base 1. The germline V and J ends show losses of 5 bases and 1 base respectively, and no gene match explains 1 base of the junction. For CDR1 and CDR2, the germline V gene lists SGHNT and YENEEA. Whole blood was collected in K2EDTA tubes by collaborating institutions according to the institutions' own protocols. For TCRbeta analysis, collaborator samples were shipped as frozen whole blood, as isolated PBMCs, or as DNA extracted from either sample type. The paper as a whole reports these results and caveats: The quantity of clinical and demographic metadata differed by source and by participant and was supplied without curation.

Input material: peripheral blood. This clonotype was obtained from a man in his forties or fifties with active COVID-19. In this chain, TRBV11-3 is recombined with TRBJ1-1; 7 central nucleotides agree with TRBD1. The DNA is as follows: TGTGCCAGCAGCAGACAGGGGAACACTGAAGCTTTCTTT. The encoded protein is CASSRQGNTEAFF. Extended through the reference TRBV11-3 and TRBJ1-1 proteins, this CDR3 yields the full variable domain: EAGVVQSPRYKIIEKKQPVAFWCNPISGHNTLYWYLQNLGQGPELLIRYENEEAVDDSQLPKDRFSAERLKGVDSTLKIQPAELGDSAVYLCASSRQGNTEAFFGQGTRLTVV.